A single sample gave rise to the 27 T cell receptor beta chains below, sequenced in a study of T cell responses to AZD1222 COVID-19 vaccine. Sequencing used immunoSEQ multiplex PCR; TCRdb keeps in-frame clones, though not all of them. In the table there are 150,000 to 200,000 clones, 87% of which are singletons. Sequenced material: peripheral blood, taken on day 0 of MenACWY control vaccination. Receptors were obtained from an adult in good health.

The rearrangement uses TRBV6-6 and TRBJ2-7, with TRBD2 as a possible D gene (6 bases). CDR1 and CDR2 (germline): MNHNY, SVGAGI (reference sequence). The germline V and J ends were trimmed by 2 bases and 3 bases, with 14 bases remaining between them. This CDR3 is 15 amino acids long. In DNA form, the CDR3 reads TGTGCCAGCAGTTACCCAGGAGGGATGAGCTACGAGCAGTACTTC. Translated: CASSYPGGMSYEQYF.

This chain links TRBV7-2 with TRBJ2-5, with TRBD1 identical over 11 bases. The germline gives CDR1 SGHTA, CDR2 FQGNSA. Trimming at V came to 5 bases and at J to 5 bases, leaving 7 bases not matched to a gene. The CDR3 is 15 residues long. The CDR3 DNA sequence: TGTGCCAGCAGCCAATCCGGGACAGGGGGTGAGACCCAGTACTTC. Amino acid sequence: CASSQSGTGGETQYF.

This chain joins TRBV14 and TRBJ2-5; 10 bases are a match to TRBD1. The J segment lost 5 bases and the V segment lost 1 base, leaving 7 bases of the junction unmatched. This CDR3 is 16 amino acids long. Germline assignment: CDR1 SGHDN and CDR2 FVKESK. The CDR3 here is CASSQAGDRGWETQYF. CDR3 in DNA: TGTGCCAGCAGCCAAGCGGGGGACAGGGGCTGGGAGACCCAGTACTTC.

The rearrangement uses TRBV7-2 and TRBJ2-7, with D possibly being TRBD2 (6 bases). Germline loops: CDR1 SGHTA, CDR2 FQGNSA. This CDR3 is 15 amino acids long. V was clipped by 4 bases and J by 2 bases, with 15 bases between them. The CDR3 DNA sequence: TGTGCCAGCAGCTCCCAGGGCGGCGGGACCTACGAGCAGTACTTC. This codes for CASSSQGGGTYEQYF.

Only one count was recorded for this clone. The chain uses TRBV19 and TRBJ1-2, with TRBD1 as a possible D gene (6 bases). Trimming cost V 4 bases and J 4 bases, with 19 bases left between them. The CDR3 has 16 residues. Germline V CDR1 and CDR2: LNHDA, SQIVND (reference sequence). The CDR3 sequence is CASSTNSPTGPYGYTF. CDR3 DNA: TGTGCCAGTAGTACAAACAGCCCGACAGGCCCCTATGGCTACACCTTC.

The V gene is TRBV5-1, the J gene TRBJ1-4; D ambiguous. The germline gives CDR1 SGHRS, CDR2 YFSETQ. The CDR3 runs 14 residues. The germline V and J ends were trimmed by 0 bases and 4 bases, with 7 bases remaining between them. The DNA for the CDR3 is TGCGCCAGCAGCTTGGGGACGGATAATGAAAAACTGTTTTTT. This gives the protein CASSLGTDNEKLFF.

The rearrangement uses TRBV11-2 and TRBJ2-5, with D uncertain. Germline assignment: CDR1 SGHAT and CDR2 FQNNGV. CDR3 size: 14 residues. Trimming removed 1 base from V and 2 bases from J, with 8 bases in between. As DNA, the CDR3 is TGTGCCAGCAGCTTAGGGTCAACACAAGAGACCCAGTACTTC. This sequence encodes CASSLGSTQETQYF.

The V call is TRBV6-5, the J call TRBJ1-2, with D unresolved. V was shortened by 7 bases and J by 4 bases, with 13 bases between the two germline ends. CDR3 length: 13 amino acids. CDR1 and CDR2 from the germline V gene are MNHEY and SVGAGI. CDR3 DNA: TGTGCCAGCATGCCGCCGGCCTCCTATGGCTACACCTTC. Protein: CASMPPASYGYTF.

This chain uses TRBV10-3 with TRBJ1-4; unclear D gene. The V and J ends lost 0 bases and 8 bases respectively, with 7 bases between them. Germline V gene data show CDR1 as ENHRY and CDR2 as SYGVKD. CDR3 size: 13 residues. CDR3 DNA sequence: TGTGCCATCAGTGAGTCGGGGTGGGAAAAACTGTTTTTT. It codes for CAISESGWEKLFF.

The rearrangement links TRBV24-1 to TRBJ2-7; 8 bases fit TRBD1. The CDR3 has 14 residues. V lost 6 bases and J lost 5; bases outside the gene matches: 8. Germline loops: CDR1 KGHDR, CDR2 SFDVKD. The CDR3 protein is CATSSGAGGDEQYF. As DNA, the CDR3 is TGTGCCACCAGTTCGGGGGCAGGGGGCGACGAGCAGTACTTC.

As DNA, the CDR3 is TGTGCCAGCAGCTTACCGGTGAACACTGAAGCTTTCTTT. This codes for CASSLPVNTEAFF. The chain carries TRBV7-9 and TRBJ1-1; no clear D. The germline V and J ends were trimmed by 2 bases and 0 bases, with 4 bases remaining between them. CDR1 SEHNR and CDR2 FQNEAQ come from the germline V gene (reference sequence). The CDR3 has 13 residues.

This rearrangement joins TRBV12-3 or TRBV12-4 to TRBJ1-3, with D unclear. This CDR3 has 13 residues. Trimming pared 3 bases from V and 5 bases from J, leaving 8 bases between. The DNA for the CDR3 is TGTGCCAGCAGTTTTACGGGGAGAAACACCATATATTTT. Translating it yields CASSFTGRNTIYF.

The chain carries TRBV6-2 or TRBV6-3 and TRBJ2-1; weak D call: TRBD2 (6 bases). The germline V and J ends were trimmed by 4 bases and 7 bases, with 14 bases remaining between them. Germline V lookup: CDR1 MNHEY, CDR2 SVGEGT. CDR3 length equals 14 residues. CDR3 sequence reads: CASSLRPGRNEQFF. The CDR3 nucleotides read TGTGCCAGCAGTTTGAGGCCAGGGAGGAATGAGCAGTTCTTC.

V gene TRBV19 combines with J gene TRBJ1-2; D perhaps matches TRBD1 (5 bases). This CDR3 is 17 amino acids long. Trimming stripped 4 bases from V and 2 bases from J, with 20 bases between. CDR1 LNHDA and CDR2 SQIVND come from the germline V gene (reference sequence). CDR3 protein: CASSTNRDPERNYGYTF. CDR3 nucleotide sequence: TGTGCCAGTAGTACTAACCGGGACCCCGAACGAAACTATGGCTACACCTTC. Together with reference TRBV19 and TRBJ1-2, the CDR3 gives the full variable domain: DGGITQSPKYLFRKEGQNVTLSCEQNLNHDAMYWYRQDPGQGLRLIYYSQIVNDFQKGDIAEGYSVSREKKESFPLTVTSAQKNPTAFYLCASSTNRDPERNYGYTFGSGTRLTVV.

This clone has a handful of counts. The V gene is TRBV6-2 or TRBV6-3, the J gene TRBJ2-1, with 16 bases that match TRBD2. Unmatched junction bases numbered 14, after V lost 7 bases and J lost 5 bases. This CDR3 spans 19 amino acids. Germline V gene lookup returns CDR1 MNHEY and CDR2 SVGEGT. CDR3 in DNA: TGTGCCAGCACTTATCAATCGGGACTAGCGGGGGGGATCGACAATGAGCAGTTCTTC. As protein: CASTYQSGLAGGIDNEQFF.

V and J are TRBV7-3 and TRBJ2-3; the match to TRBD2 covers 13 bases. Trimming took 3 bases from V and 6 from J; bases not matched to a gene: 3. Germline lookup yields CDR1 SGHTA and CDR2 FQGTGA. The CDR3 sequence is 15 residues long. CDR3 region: CASSLQTSGRDTQYF. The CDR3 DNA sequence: TGTGCCAGCAGCTTGCAGACTAGCGGGAGGGATACGCAGTATTTT.

CDR3 DNA sequence: TGTGCCAGCAGCCGGACAGGGGTAGCCAAAAACATTCAGTACTTC. Translation gives CASSRTGVAKNIQYF. The rearrangement links TRBV5-4 to TRBJ2-4, with 9 nucleotides matching TRBD1. V lost 4 bases and J lost 0; bases outside the gene matches: 2. The CDR3 has 15 residues. Germline CDR1 and CDR2: SGHNT and YYREEE (reference sequence).

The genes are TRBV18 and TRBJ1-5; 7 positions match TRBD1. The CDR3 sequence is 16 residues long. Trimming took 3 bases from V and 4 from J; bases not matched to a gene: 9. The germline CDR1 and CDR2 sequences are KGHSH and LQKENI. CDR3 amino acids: CASSPLRQGGNQPQHF. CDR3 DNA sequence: TGTGCCAGCTCACCTTTAAGACAGGGAGGTAATCAGCCCCAGCATTTT. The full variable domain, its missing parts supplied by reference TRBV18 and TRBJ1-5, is NAGVMQNPRHLVRRRGQEARLRCSPMKGHSHVYWYRQLPEEGLKFMVYLQKENIIDESGMPKERFSAEFPKEGPSILRIQQVVRGDSAAYFCASSPLRQGGNQPQHFGDGTRLSIL.

CDR3 sequence: CASSDDFPSEQYF. DNA for the CDR3: TGTGCCAGCAGTGACGACTTTCCCTCCGAGCAGTACTTC. This chain joins TRBV6-1 and TRBJ2-7; D is unresolved. The CDR3 contains 13 residues. Germline-derived CDR1 and CDR2 are MNHNS and SASEGT. Trimming cost V 3 bases and J 6 bases, with 12 bases left between them.

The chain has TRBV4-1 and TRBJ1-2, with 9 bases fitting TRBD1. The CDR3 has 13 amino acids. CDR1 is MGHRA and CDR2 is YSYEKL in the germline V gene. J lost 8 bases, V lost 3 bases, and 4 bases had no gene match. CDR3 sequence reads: CASSQDRGWGYTF. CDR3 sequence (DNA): TGCGCCAGCAGCCAGGACAGGGGATGGGGCTACACCTTC.

The CDR3 spells CASSLDGTGNTIYF. Written as DNA, the CDR3 is TGTGCCAGCAGCTTAGATGGGACAGGAAACACCATATATTTT. V gene TRBV7-9 combines with J gene TRBJ1-3; D possibly corresponds to TRBD1 (6 bases). The V end was cut by 1 base, the J end by 4 bases, with 8 bases between. The CDR3 extends over 14 amino acids. Germline V lookup: CDR1 SEHNR, CDR2 FQNEAQ (reference sequence).

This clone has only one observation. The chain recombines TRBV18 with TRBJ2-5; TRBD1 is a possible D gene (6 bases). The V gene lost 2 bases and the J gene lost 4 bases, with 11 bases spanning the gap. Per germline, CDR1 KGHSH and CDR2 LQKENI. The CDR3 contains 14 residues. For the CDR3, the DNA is TGTGCCAGCTCACCAGGCGGACAGAGAGAGACCCAGTACTTC. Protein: CASSPGGQRETQYF.

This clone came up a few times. In DNA, the CDR3 is TGTGCCAGCAGTCCTCGCGGGATGGGGAACACTGAAGCTTTCTTT. It yields the protein CASSPRGMGNTEAFF. The chain combines TRBV6-4 with TRBJ1-1; D is unclear. The CDR3 length is 15 residues. The V gene lost 5 bases and the J gene lost 1 base, with 14 bases spanning the gap. The germline CDR1 and CDR2 sequences are MRHNA and SNTAGT.

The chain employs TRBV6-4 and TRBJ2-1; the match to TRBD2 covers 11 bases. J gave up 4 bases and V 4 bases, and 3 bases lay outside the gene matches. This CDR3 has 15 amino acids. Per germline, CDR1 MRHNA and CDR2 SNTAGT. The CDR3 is CASSGTSGLYNEQFF. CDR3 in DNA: TGTGCCAGCAGTGGGACTAGCGGGCTATACAATGAGCAGTTCTTC.

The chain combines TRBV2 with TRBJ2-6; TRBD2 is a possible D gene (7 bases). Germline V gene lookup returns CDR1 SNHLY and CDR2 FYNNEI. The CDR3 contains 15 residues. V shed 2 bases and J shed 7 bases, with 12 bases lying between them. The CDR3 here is CASSETAGAANVLTF. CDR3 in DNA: TGTGCCAGCAGTGAAACCGCGGGGGCAGCCAACGTCCTGACTTTC.

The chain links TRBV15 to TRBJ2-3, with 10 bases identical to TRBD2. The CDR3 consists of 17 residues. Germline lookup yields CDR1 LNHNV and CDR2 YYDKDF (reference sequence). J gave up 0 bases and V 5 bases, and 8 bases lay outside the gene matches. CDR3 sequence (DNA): TGTGCCACCAGCGTTAGGACTAGCGGAACTAGCACAGATACGCAGTATTTT. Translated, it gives CATSVRTSGTSTDTQYF.

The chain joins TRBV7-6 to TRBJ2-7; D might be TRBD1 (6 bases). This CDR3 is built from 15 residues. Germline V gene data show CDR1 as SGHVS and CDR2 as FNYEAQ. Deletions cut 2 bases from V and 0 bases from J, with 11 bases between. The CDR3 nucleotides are TGTGCCAGCAGCTTAAACCCGACAGGCTCCTACGAGCAGTACTTC. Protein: CASSLNPTGSYEQYF.